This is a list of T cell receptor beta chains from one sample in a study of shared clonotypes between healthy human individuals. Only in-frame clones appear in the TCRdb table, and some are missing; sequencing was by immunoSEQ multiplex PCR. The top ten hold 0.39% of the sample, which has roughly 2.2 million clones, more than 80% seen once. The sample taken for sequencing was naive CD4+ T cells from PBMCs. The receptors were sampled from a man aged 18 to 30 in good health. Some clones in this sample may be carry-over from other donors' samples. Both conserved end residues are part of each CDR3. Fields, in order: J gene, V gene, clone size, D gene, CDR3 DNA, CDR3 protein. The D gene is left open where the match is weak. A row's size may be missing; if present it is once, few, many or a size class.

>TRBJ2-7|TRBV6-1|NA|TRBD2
TGTGCCAGCAGCGTGACTAGCGGAGACTCCTACGAGCAGTACTTC
CASSVTSGDSYEQYF
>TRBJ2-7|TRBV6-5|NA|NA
TGTGCCAGCGTTGACGCCGCCTACGAGCAGTACTTC
CASVDAAYEQYF
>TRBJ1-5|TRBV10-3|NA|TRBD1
TGTGCCATCAGTGATGCTCGGGGACAGGGGGTGAACCAGCCCCAGCATTTT
CAISDARGQGVNQPQHF
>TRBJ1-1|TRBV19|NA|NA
TGTGCCAGTATAAGCGGGGCAGGCACTGAAGCTTTCTTT
CASISGAGTEAFF
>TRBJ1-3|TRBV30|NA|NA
TGTGCCCTCACAGGGCTTTTGGGATTCGGAAACACCATATATTTT
CALTGLLGFGNTIYF
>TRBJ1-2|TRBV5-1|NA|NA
TGCGCCAGCAGCTTGCGACCCCCCGGGACCCAAGGGGACTATGGCTACACCTTC
CASSLRPPGTQGDYGYTF
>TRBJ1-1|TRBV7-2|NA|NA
TGTGCCAGCAGCTTAGCTGAGCGAACTGAAGCTTTCTTT
CASSLAERTEAFF
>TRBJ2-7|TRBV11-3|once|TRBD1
TGTGCCAGCAGCTACCGGACAGGGGGATCCTACGAGCAGTACTTC
CASSYRTGGSYEQYF
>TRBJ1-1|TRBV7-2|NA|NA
TGTGCCAGCAGCTTAAGAGGCAGATCGAACACTGAAGCTTTCTTT
CASSLRGRSNTEAFF
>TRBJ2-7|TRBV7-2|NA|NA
TGTGCCAGCAGCCCCCAAGGGGGAGACTACGAGCAGTACTTC
CASSPQGGDYEQYF
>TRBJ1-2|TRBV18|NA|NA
TGTGCCAGCTCACCAGATGAGAACTATGGCTACACCTTC
CASSPDENYGYTF
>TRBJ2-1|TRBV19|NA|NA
TGTGCCAGTAGTATAGTAGGCAGGCCCCCGAATGAGCAGTTCTTC
CASSIVGRPPNEQFF
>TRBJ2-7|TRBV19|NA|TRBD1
TGTGCCAGTAGTATGGGACAGGGAGACTACGAGCAGTACTTC
CASSMGQGDYEQYF
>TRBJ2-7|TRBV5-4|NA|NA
TGTGCCAGCAGCTCCCCCGGGACAACCTACGAGCAGTACTTC
CASSSPGTTYEQYF
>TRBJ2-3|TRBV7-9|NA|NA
TGTGCCAGCAGCTTAGAGGGAGGAGGGGCAGATACGCAGTATTTT
CASSLEGGGADTQYF
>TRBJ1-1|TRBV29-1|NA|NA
TGCAGCGTTGACCAGGGGTCGGCTCGGGGCACTGAAGCTTTCTTT
CSVDQGSARGTEAFF
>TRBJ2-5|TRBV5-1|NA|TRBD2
TGCGCCAGCAGCTTCGGACTAGCGGGTATCCAAGAGACCCAGTACTTC
CASSFGLAGIQETQYF
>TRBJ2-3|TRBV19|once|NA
TGTGCCAGTAGTATGGTCAGTTCAGATACGCAGTATTTT
CASSMVSSDTQYF
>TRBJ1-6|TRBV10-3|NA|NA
TGTGCCATCAGTGCCGAGCTGAATTCACCCCTCCACTTT
CAISAELNSPLHF
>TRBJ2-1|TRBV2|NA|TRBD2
TGTGCCGGGAGGACTAGCGGGAGATACAATGAGCAGTTCTTC
CAGRTSGRYNEQFF
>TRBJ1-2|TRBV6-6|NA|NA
TGTGCCAGCAGTAAGGGGTTCGGGGATGGCTACACCTTC
CASSKGFGDGYTF
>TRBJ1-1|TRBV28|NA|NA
TGTGCCAGCAGTAAGGTACCTCGGAGGGAAGCTTTCTTT
CASSKVPRREAFF
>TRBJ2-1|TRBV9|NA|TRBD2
TGTGCCAGCAGCGTAGAACTAGCGGGAATGAATGAGCAGTTCTTC
CASSVELAGMNEQFF
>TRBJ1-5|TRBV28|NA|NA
TGTGCCAGCAGTTCCCCCACGGGCAATCAGCCCCAGCATTTT
CASSSPTGNQPQHF
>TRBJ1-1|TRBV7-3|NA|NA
TGTGCCAGCAGCTTAAGAGGCCAAGGGGGTGAAGCTTTCTTT
CASSLRGQGGEAFF
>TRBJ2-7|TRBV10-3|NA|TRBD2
TGTGCCATCAGTACTAGCGGGAACTCCTACGGGCAGTACTTC
CAISTSGNSYGQYF
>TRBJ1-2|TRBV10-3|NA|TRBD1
TGTGCCATCAGTGAGAGTCGACAGGGACTTAACTATGGCTACACCTTC
CAISESRQGLNYGYTF
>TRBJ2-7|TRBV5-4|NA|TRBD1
TGTGCCAGCAGCTTGGACAGGGGTCCCTACGAGCAGTACTTC
CASSLDRGPYEQYF
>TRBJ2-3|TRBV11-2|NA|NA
TGTGCCAGCAGCCTAAGGGACGGGTACTTGGATACGCAGTATTTT
CASSLRDGYLDTQYF
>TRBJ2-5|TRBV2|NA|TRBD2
TGTGCCAGCACCGGAGTAGCGGGAGCTCGGGAGACCCAGTACTTC
CASTGVAGARETQYF
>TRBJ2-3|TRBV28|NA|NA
TGTGCCAGCAGTTTTTTGGTAGACTACACAGATACGCAGTATTTT
CASSFLVDYTDTQYF
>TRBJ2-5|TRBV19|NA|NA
TGTGCCAGTAGTATAGCTGGAGAGACCCAGTACTTC
CASSIAGETQYF
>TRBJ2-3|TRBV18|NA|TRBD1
TGTGCCAGCTCCACCAGGACAGGGAGGACAGATACGCAGTATTTT
CASSTRTGRTDTQYF
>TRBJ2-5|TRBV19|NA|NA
TGTGCCAGTAGTATGACTGGCGGGCCGTACCAAGAGACCCAGTACTTC
CASSMTGGPYQETQYF
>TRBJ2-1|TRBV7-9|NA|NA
TGTGCCAGCAGCTTATTTCGCTCCAGGCGTGAGCAGTTCTTC
CASSLFRSRREQFF
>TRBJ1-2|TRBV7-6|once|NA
TGTGCCAGCAGCAGGTCCCCCCACCAGGGCTACACCTTC
CASSRSPHQGYTF
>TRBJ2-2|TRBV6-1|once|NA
TGTGCCAGCAGTGAAGCTAGGCATGTATACACCGGGGAGCTGTTTTTT
CASSEARHVYTGELFF
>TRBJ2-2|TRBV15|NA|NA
TGTGCCACCAGTGGGCAGGGGACCGGGGAGCTGTTTTTT
CATSGQGTGELFF
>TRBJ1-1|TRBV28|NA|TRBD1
TGTGCCAGCACCCCGTACAGGGGGCTTGCGGACACTGAAGCTTTCTTT
CASTPYRGLADTEAFF
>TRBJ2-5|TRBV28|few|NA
TGTGCCAGCAGTTTGGAGACCCAGTACTTC
CASSLETQYF
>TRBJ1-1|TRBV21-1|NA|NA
TGTGCCAGCAGCAAAGCGCAAAAGGTAATCCCGAACACTGAAGCTTTCTTT
CASSKAQKVIPNTEAFF
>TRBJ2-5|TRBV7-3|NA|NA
TGTGCCAGCAGCTCTCGGGCGGGAATGGAGACCCAGTACTTC
CASSSRAGMETQYF
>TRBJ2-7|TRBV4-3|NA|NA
TGCGCCAGCAGCCCAACCCAGGGGTCAATAAACGAGCAGTACTTC
CASSPTQGSINEQYF
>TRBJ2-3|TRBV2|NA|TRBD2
TGTGCCAGCAGCCCCGGACTAGCGGATACGCAGTATTTT
CASSPGLADTQYF
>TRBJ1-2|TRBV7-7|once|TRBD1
TGTGCCAGCAGCTTCCCAGGGGGGTACACCTTC
CASSFPGGYTF
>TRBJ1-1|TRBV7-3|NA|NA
TGTGCCAGCAGCTTTTTAGGGGGGGACACTGAAGCTTTCTTT
CASSFLGGDTEAFF
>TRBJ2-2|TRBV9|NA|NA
TGTGCCAGCAGCGTAGGACTAGTCCTCGCCGCGGGGACCGGGGAGCTGTTTTTT
CASSVGLVLAAGTGELFF
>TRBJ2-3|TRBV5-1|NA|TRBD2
TGCGCCAGCAGCTCTAGCGGACCCGGAAGCACAGATACGCAGTATTTT
CASSSSGPGSTDTQYF
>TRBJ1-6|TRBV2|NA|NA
TGTGCCAGCAGTGAAGGACGGCCTAATTCACCCCTCCACTTT
CASSEGRPNSPLHF
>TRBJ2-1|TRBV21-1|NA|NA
TGTGCCAGCAGCAAGGCTAGCGGGCGCTCCTACAATGAGCAGTTCTTC
CASSKASGRSYNEQFF
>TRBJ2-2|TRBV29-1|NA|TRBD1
TGCAGCGTTGCTGGGACAGGGGAGGTGCGGGACACCGGGGAGCTGTTTTTT
CSVAGTGEVRDTGELFF
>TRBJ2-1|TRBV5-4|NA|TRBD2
TGTGCCAGCAGTGAAGGGACTAGCGGCTACAATGAGCAGTTCTTC
CASSEGTSGYNEQFF
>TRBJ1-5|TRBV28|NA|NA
TGTGCCAGCAGTTTATTGGCAGCCCCCGCCAATCAGCCCCAGCATTTT
CASSLLAAPANQPQHF
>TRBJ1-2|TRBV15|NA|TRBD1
TGTGCCACCAGCATTGATCCGGGACAGTCCTATGGCTACACCTTC
CATSIDPGQSYGYTF
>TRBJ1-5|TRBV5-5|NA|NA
TGTGCCAGCAGCATGGGGGTACGGGAGAGCAATCAGCCCCAGCATTTT
CASSMGVRESNQPQHF
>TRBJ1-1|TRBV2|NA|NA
TGTGCCAGCAGCACAGGGATTCCGAACACTGAAGCTTTCTTT
CASSTGIPNTEAFF
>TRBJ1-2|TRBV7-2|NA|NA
TGTGCCAGCAGCCCTGGACAGAACTATGGCTACACCTTC
CASSPGQNYGYTF